This T cell receptor (beta chain) appears in the sequencing data of a study of OX40 agonist ivuxolimab in advanced cancers. Study-wide context: Enrolled patients in dose escalation had cancers that were hepatocellular carcinoma, melanoma, renal cell or head and neck cancer. Having had anti-PD-1, anti-PD-L1 or anti-CTLA-4 therapy before was allowed, and approximately 40% had some.

The data were produced by immunoSEQ multiplex PCR, yet TCRdb's version contains in-frame clones alone and is incomplete. Of fewer than 80,000 clones in the sample, around 85% are singletons; the top ten hold approximately 5.1%. This CDR3 has 14 amino acids. The trim removed 5 bases at V and 2 bases at J, leaving 4 bases unmatched. CDR1 is LNHDA, CDR2 SQIVND, per germline (reference sequence). The receptor was isolated from an adult with an advanced solid tumor such as melanoma, head and neck, liver or kidney cancer. This rearrangement joins TRBV19 to TRBJ1-2, with TRBD1 matching 8 bases. The sequencing used CD4+ or CD8+ T cells sorted from blood, collected in a trial of the OX40 agonist ivuxolimab. Here the CDR3 reads CASSGDRGNYGYTF. In DNA form, the CDR3 reads TGTGCCAGTAGTGGAGACAGGGGAAACTATGGCTACACCTTC.